This T cell receptor beta chain was recovered during a study of shared clonotypes between healthy human individuals. Study at large: Per donor, CD8 memory used one plate, CD8 naive used two, CD4 memory used three and CD4 naive used three.

On this clone itself: This specimen includes other DNA sequences encoding the same CDR3.

V was pared by 4 bases and J by 5 bases, with 8 bases between. Germline CDR1 reads DFQATT; CDR2 reads SNEGSKA (reference sequence). The CDR3 covers 11 residues. Only in-frame clones appear in the TCRdb table, and some are missing; sequencing was by immunoSEQ multiplex PCR. The sample has 550,000 to 700,000 clones; 73% are singletons. Sequenced sample: memory CD4+ T cells sorted from blood. Subset defined: CD45RA-negative fraction. This chain joins TRBV20-1 and TRBJ1-1; D gene uncertain. This sequence was found in a woman between 25 and 40 years old in good health. CDR3 nucleotide sequence: TGCAGTGCTATCTCTGAGACTGAAGCTTTCTTT. As protein: CSAISETEAFF.